This T cell receptor (beta chain) was recovered during a study of blood T cell repertoires in COVID-19. Germline CDR1 SGHVS, CDR2 FQNEAQ. The V end lost 5 bases, the J end lost 2 bases, and 19 bases lay between the germline ends. CDR3 length: 16 residues. Libraries were prepared by immunoSEQ multiplex PCR; TCRdb keeps only in-frame clonotypes and omits some of them. The sample has fewer than 25,000 clones, about 89% seen once. The sample was peripheral blood. This chain connects TRBV7-8 to TRBJ2-7; D perhaps matches TRBD2 (6 bases). This clonotype was obtained from a man aged 50 to 59 with active COVID-19. CDR3 region: CASSKGVGGGAYEQYF. In DNA form, the CDR3 reads TGTGCCAGCAGCAAAGGCGTCGGCGGAGGGGCCTACGAGCAGTACTTC.